The present T cell receptor beta chain was sequenced within a study of cytomegalovirus exposure and HLA in healthy donors. Study-wide results and caveats: The study flagged roughly 160 TCR beta chains as cytomegalovirus-associated. TCR clusters originating in the first cohort tended to co-occur in the 120 validation repertoires, according to a later analysis.

The protocol was immunoSEQ multiplex PCR, while the TCRdb copy is restricted to in-frame clones and leaves out a portion. The sample consists of about 71,000 clones, 94% of them appearing once. Points on this clone: Its antigen remains unidentified.

The trim removed 4 bases at V and 3 bases at J, leaving 4 bases unmatched. CDR3 size: 13 residues. The germline gives CDR1 SGDLS, CDR2 YYNGEE. The chain couples TRBV9 to TRBJ2-7; 7 bases are shared with TRBD1. Sequencing was performed on PBMCs. This sequence was found in a woman aged 18-29 years in good health and CMV-seronegative. CDR3 protein: CASSPGQYYEQYF. CDR3 coding DNA: TGTGCCAGCAGCCCGGGACAGTACTACGAGCAGTACTTC.